These 20 T cell receptor beta chains were sequenced from one sample in a study of T cell repertoires in cytomegalovirus infection. One entry per CDR3 protein, called by TCRdb with MiXCR from the reads. There are 700,000 to 900,000 distinct CDR3 sequences in the sample; about 28% occur only once, and under 15% lies in the top ten. Their antigens are not known. Sequencing was performed on cultured CD8+ T cells from PBMCs, taken from culture after CMV antigen stimulation. Source of these receptors: a human donor in good health (CMV status not recorded). Some clones in this sample may be carry-over from other donors' samples.

In this sample, this clonotype turned up a few times. The chain combines TRBV12-3 or TRBV12-4 with TRBJ1-4, with D hard to call. CDR3 size: 17 residues. V gave up 0 bases and J gave up 1 base, with 12 bases separating them. CDR3 in amino acids: CASSLALGYRTNEKLFF. In nucleotides, the CDR3 is TGTGCCAGCAGTTTAGCGCTTGGTTATCGAACTAATGAAAAACTGTTTTTT.

The chain uses TRBV20-1 and TRBJ2-4, with D maybe TRBD1 (6 bases). V shed 0 bases and J shed 3 bases, with 15 bases lying between them. Germline V lookup: CDR1 DFQATT, CDR2 SNEGSKA (reference sequence). The CDR3 has 16 residues. CDR3 loop: CSARDKGVGVKNIQYF. CDR3 DNA sequence: TGCAGTGCTAGAGATAAGGGGGTGGGAGTCAAAAACATTCAGTACTTC.

In its sample, this clonotype was seen a few times. The V call is TRBV2, the J call TRBJ2-1; 7 bases fit TRBD2. V was clipped by 7 bases and J by 4 bases; unmatched bases: 10. The CDR3 length is 15 residues. The germline V gene encodes CDR1 SNHLY and CDR2 FYNNEI. The CDR3 is CASTPGASGYNEQFF. In DNA form, the CDR3 reads TGTGCCAGCACCCCTGGGGCTAGCGGATACAATGAGCAGTTCTTC.

The CDR3 loop is CASSPNRPTGAGNTIYF. As DNA, the CDR3 is TGTGCCAGCAGTCCAAATCGCCCGACAGGGGCAGGAAACACCATATATTTT. The J gene is TRBJ1-3, the V gene TRBV28, with 8 bases lining up with TRBD1. Unmatched junction bases numbered 13, after V lost 5 bases and J lost 4 bases. CDR1 is MDHEN and CDR2 is SYDVKM in the germline V gene. CDR3 length equals 17 residues.

The chain has TRBV24-1 and TRBJ2-1; D gene ambiguous. Germline V CDR1 and CDR2: KGHDR, SFDVKD. The V gene lost 5 bases and the J gene lost 2 bases, with 6 bases spanning the gap. The CDR3 is made up of 13 amino acids. The DNA of the CDR3 is TGTGCCACCAGTGCGGATCCCTACAATGAGCAGTTCTTC. Protein sequence: CATSADPYNEQFF.

The V gene is TRBV5-6, the J gene TRBJ2-7; TRBD1 might be the D (5 bases). Germline CDR1 reads SGHDT; CDR2 reads YYEEEE. V was pared by 0 bases and J by 2 bases, with 12 bases between. There are 15 residues in the CDR3. The CDR3 DNA sequence: TGTGCCAGCAGCTTGGGATCAGGGCTCCCCTACGAGCAGTACGTC. Protein product: CASSLGSGLPYEQYV.

This clonotype was detected a few times. This chain links TRBV6-1 with TRBJ1-1, with D perhaps matching TRBD1 (6 bases). The CDR3 contains 16 residues. V was shortened by 6 bases and J by 7 bases, with 24 bases between the two germline ends. Germline lookup yields CDR1 MNHNS and CDR2 SASEGT. DNA of the CDR3: TGTGCCAGCAGACTCGGGAAGGACAGATTGGCCCTTGAAGCTTTCTTT. It encodes CASRLGKDRLALEAFF.

The chain has TRBV19 and TRBJ1-1; D possibly corresponds to TRBD1 (5 bases). The CDR3 totals 14 residues. V was pared by 7 bases and J by 0 bases, with 12 bases between. CDR1 and CDR2 (germline): LNHDA, SQIVND (reference sequence). This chain's CDR3 is CASNSPGLNTEAFF. CDR3 DNA sequence: TGTGCCAGTAATTCGCCAGGGCTGAACACTGAAGCTTTCTTT. The full variable domain, with the rest looked up from reference TRBV19 and TRBJ1-1, is DGGITQSPKYLFRKEGQNVTLSCEQNLNHDAMYWYRQDPGQGLRLIYYSQIVNDFQKGDIAEGYSVSREKKESFPLTVTSAQKNPTAFYLCASNSPGLNTEAFFGQGTRLTVV.

V gene TRBV24-1 combines with J gene TRBJ2-5, with 7 bases lining up with TRBD1. Trimming took 3 bases from V and 3 from J; bases not matched to a gene: 6. Germline V gives CDR1 KGHDR, CDR2 SFDVKD. The CDR3 totals 15 residues. The CDR3 protein is CATSDPSTGEETQYF. DNA of the CDR3: TGTGCCACCAGTGATCCATCCACAGGGGAAGAGACCCAGTACTTC.

V and J are TRBV5-6 and TRBJ1-5; 10 bases agree with TRBD1. This CDR3 is 15 amino acids long. V was pared by 2 bases and J by 4 bases, with 3 bases of the junction left unmatched. CDR1 is SGHDT and CDR2 is YYEEEE in the germline V gene. CDR3 bases: TGTGCCAGCAGCTTTCGGACAGGGGGGAATCAGCCCCAGCATTTT. Amino acids: CASSFRTGGNQPQHF.

V is TRBV11-2 and J is TRBJ2-2; D possibly corresponds to TRBD1 (5 bases). Trimming shortened V by 2 bases and J by 3 bases, and 16 bases separated the two germline ends. This CDR3 spans 17 amino acids. Germline V gene sequence: CDR1 SGHAT, CDR2 FQNNGV. The CDR3 DNA sequence: TGTGCCAGCAGCTTACTCAGGGTGGATAGATACACCGGGGAGCTGTTTTTT. Translating gives CASSLLRVDRYTGELFF.

This chain connects TRBV12-5 to TRBJ1-1; D is unresolved. Trimming took 0 bases from V and 8 from J, leaving 7 bases between them. This CDR3 has 12 residues. Germline CDR1 and CDR2: LGHNT and FRNRAP. In nucleotides, the CDR3 is TGTGCTAGTGGTTTGGTAACGTGGGAAGCTTTCTTT. Translating it yields CASGLVTWEAFF.

This chain connects TRBV7-9 to TRBJ2-2; D possibly corresponds to TRBD2 (6 bases). Germline CDR1 and CDR2: SEHNR and FQNEAQ (reference sequence). Trimming removed 4 bases from V and 7 bases from J, with 19 bases in between. CDR3 length: 16 amino acids. The CDR3 bases are TGTGCCAGCAGCTCCCCCAGACGGGGAGGAGGCGGGGAGCTGTTTTTT. It is translated as CASSSPRRGGGGELFF.

Only a few counts were recorded for this clonotype. The V call is TRBV9, the J call TRBJ2-2, with D maybe TRBD1 (6 bases). This CDR3 is 17 amino acids long. Germline V gene sequence: CDR1 SGDLS, CDR2 YYNGEE. Trimming stripped 1 base from V and 0 bases from J, with 13 bases between. The DNA of the CDR3 is TGTGCCAGCAGCGTACCCCGGGACACCGCGAACACCGGGGAGCTGTTTTTT. Translating gives CASSVPRDTANTGELFF.

The chain carries TRBV6-5 and TRBJ2-7, with D possibly being TRBD1 or TRBD2 (6 bases each). Trimming left V 4 bases short and J 5 bases short, with 15 bases between. The germline CDR1 and CDR2 sequences are MNHEY and SVGAGI. CDR3 length: 14 amino acids. The CDR3 is CASSWGASLNEQYF. The CDR3 bases are TGTGCCAGCAGTTGGGGGGCGAGCCTAAACGAGCAGTACTTC.

This clonotype has just a few counts. The V call is TRBV19, the J call TRBJ2-7, with D uncertain. Germline V CDR1 and CDR2: LNHDA, SQIVND (reference sequence). This CDR3 is 16 amino acids long. Trimming shortened V by 5 bases and J by 5 bases, and 22 bases separated the two germline ends. The CDR3 region is CASSSPERGVGDEQYF. The DNA of the CDR3 is TGTGCCAGTAGTTCCCCGGAACGTGGGGTCGGCGACGAGCAGTACTTC.

V and J are TRBV12-3 or TRBV12-4 and TRBJ2-5; TRBD2 aligns across 15 bases. V trimming: 6 bases; J trimming: 5 bases; junction bases outside the gene matches: 13. The CDR3 covers 18 residues. In DNA form, the CDR3 reads TGTGCCAGCAGCACTAGGACTAGCGGGGGGGAAACCCGGGAGACCCAGTACTTC. Amino acid sequence: CASSTRTSGGETRETQYF.

This clonotype has at least ten counts. CDR3 loop: CASSLGGPSYNEQFF. The CDR3 bases are TGTGCCAGCAGTTTGGGGGGACCTTCGTACAATGAGCAGTTCTTC. This rearrangement joins TRBV12-3 or TRBV12-4 to TRBJ2-1, with D perhaps matching TRBD2 (6 bases). This CDR3 contains 15 residues. V dropped 3 bases and J dropped 4 bases, with 13 bases sitting between them.

This clonotype appeared a few times. This chain joins TRBV23-1 and TRBJ2-7, with a tentative D call TRBD2 (5 bases). TRBV23-1 is labeled an ORF, and its function is uncertain. V was shortened by 11 bases and J by 0 bases, with 17 bases between the two germline ends. The CDR3 consists of 14 residues. The CDR3 region is CALTRGNVSYEQYV. CDR3 bases: TGCGCCCTGACCCGGGGAAACGTCTCCTACGAGCAGTACGTC.

The chain joins TRBV12-3 or TRBV12-4 to TRBJ2-1; TRBD1 agrees at 10 bases. The junction had 5 bases not matched to a gene; V was cut back by 6 bases and J by 6 bases. The CDR3 runs 14 residues. CDR3 DNA: TGTGCCAGCAGGTGGACAGGGGGTTTCAATGAGCAGTTCTTC. It codes for CASRWTGGFNEQFF.